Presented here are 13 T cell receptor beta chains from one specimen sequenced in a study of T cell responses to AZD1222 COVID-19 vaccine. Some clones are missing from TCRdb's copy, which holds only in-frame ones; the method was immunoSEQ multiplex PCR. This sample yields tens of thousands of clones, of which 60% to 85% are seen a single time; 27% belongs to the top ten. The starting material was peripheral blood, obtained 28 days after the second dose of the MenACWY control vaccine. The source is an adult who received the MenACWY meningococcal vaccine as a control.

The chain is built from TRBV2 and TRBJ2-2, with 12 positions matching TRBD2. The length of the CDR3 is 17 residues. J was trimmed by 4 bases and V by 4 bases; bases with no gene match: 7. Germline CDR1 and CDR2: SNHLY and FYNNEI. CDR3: CASSVHLAGGPTGELFF. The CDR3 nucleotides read TGTGCCAGCAGTGTCCACCTAGCGGGAGGGCCCACCGGGGAGCTGTTTTTT.

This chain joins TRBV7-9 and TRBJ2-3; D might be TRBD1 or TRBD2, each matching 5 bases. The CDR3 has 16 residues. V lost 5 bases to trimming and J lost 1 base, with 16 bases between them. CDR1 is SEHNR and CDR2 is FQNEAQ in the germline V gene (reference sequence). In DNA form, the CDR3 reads TGTGCCAGCAGCCTCCTCAGTAGAGGGGGCACAGATACGCAGTATTTT. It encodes CASSLLSRGGTDTQYF.

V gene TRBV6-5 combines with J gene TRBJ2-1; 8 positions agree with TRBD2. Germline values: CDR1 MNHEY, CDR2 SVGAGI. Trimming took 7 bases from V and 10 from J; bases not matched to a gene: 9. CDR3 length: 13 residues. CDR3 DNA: TGTGCCAGCAACATAGCGGGGTCTGGGGAGCAGTTCTTC. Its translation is CASNIAGSGEQFF.

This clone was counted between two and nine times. CDR3 protein: CASNQGSYEQYF. For the CDR3, the DNA is TGTGCCAGCAACCAGGGTTCCTACGAGCAGTACTTC. The chain links TRBV12-3 or TRBV12-4 to TRBJ2-7, with D possibly TRBD1 on 5 matching bases. This CDR3 region has 12 residues. The ends were cut back, 7 bases at V and 1 base at J, with 8 bases in the middle.

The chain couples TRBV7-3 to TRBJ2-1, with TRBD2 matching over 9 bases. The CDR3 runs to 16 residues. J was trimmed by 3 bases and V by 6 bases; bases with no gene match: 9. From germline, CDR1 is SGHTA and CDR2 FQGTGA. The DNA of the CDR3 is TGTGCCAGCAGTGTAGGGGGGACTAGCAGCTACAATGAGCAGTTCTTC. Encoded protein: CASSVGGTSSYNEQFF. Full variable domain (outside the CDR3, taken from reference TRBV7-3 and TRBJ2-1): GAGVSQTPSNKVTEKGKYVELRCDPISGHTALYWYRQSLGQGPEFLIYFQGTGAADDSGLPNDRFFAVRPEGSVSTLKIQRTERGDSAVYLCASSVGGTSSYNEQFFGPGTRLTVL.

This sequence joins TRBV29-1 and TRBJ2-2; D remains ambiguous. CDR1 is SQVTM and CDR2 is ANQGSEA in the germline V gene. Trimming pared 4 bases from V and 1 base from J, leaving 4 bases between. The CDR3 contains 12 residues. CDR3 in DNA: TGCAGCGTTGGACAGAACACCGGGGAGCTGTTTTTT. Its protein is CSVGQNTGELFF.

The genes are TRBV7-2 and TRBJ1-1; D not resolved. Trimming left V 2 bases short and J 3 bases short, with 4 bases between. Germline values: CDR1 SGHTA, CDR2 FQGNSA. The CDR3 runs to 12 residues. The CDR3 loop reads CASSLQYTEAFF. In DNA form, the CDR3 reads TGTGCCAGCAGCTTACAATACACTGAAGCTTTCTTT. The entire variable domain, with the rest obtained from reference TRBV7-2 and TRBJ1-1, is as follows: GAGVSQSPSNKVTEKGKDVELRCDPISGHTALYWYRQSLGQGLEFLIYFQGNSAPDKSGLPSDRFSAERTGGSVSTLTIQRTQQEDSAVYLCASSLQYTEAFFGQGTRLTVV.

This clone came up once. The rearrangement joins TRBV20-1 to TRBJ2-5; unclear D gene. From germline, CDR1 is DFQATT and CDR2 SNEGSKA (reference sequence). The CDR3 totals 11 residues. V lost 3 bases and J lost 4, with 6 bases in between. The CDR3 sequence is CSASAGETQYF. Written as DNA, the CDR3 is TGCAGTGCTAGTGCAGGAGAGACCCAGTACTTC.

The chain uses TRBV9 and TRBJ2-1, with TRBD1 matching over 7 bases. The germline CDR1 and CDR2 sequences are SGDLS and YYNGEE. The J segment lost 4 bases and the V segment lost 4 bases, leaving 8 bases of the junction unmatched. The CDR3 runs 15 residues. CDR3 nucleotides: TGTGCCAGCAGCTCCCGGGACAGCCCTTACAATGAGCAGTTCTTC. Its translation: CASSSRDSPYNEQFF.

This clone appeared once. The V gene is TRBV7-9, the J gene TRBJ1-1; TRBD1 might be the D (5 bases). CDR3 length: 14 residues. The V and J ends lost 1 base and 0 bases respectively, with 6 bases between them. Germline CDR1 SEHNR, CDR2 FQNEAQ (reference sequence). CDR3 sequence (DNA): TGTGCCAGCAGCTTAGACAGGATGAACACTGAAGCTTTCTTT. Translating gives CASSLDRMNTEAFF. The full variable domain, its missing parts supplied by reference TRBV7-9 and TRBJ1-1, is DTGVSQNPRHKITKRGQNVTFRCDPISEHNRLYWYRQTLGQGPEFLTYFQNEAQLEKSRLLSDRFSAERPKGSFSTLEIQRTEQGDSAMYLCASSLDRMNTEAFFGQGTRLTVV.

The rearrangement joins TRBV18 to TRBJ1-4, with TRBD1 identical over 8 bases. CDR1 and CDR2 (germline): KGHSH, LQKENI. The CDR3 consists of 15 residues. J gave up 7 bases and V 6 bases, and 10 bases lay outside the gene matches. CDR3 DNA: TGTGCCAGCTCTCCCGGACAGGGAGGGGGTGAAAAACTGTTTTTT. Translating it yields CASSPGQGGGEKLFF.

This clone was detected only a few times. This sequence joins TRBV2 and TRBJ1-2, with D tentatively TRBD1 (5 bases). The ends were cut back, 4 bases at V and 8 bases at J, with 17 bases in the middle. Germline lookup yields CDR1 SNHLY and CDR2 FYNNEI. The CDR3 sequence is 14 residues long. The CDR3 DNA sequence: TGTGCCAGCAGTGTTTATCAGGGTGTTTCGGGCTACACCTTC. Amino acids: CASSVYQGVSGYTF.

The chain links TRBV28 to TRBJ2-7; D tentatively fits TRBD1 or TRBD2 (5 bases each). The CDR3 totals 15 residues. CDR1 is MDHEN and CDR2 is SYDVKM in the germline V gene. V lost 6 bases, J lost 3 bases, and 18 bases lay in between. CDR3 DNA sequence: TGTGCCAGCAGAGGAGTGGGACCGAGCGGCTACGAGCAGTACTTC. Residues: CASRGVGPSGYEQYF. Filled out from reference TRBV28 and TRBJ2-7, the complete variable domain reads DVKVTQSSRYLVKRTGEKVFLECVQDMDHENMFWYRQDPGLGLRLIYFSYDVKMKEKGDIPEGYSVSREKKERFSLILESASTNQTSMYLCASRGVGPSGYEQYFGPGTRLTVT.